This TCR beta chain was captured by sequencing in a study of T cell responses to AZD1222 COVID-19 vaccine. Study background: Second-dose schedules of about 4 or about 12 weeks were combined. Whole-study findings and limits: Baseline serology detected seropositivity in only 5 or 6 AZD1222 recipients. Close to half of spike-specific TCRs reportedly recognize unmutated variant regions.

The J segment lost 7 bases and the V segment lost 6 bases, leaving 9 bases of the junction unmatched. Germline V gene data show CDR1 as MNHEY and CDR2 as SVGAGI. The CDR3 sequence is 15 residues long. Measured with immunoSEQ multiplex PCR; TCRdb has only the in-frame clones, and not every one. The sample has about 120,000 clones, 80% to 90% seen once; the top ten hold more than 6.5%. A note on this clone: Its antigen remains unknown.

The rearrangement joins TRBV6-5 to TRBJ1-6; the match to TRBD1 covers 7 bases. The TCR sequence derives from an adult in good health. Material: peripheral blood, obtained on day 0 of AZD1222 vaccination. CDR3: CASRPGQARNSPLHF. For the CDR3, the DNA is TGTGCCAGCAGACCTGGACAGGCGCGGAATTCACCCCTCCACTTT.